Each of the 8 T cell receptor beta chains below was sequenced from the same sample in a study of cytomegalovirus exposure and HLA in healthy donors (dated by TCRdb to 2016 to 2017). Libraries were prepared through the immunoSEQ multiplex PCR assay. The multiplex PCR relied on a mix of 60 forward primers for TCR Vbeta segments and 13 reverse primers for TCR Jbeta segments. TCRdb holds this immuneACCESS table with in-frame rearrangements only. Some clones are missing; in checked studies, unresolved V genes explain under half, and the rest has no known cause. This sample comprises more than 45,000 clones, 75% to 80% of them detected only once. 2.5% to 3% of the sample belongs to the ten largest clones. The sample consisted of PBMCs. These receptor sequences come from a middle-aged woman in good health and CMV-seropositive.

The CDR3 DNA is TGTGCCAGCAGCCAACGGACAGGGGGGCCGTGGGAGCAGTACTTC. As protein: CASSQRTGGPWEQYF. The V and J genes are TRBV4-2 and TRBJ2-7; the match to TRBD1 covers 10 bases. Germline trimming cut 2 bases from V and 7 bases from J; bases unmatched to any gene: 8. The CDR3 loop spans 15 amino acids. Germline loops: CDR1 LGHNA, CDR2 YNFKEQ.

V usage is TRBV10-3 and J usage is TRBJ1-2, with TRBD1 identical over 8 bases. This CDR3 contains 12 residues. V lost 6 bases, J lost 8 bases, and 5 bases stayed unmatched. Germline loops: CDR1 ENHRY, CDR2 SYGVKD. The CDR3 is CAISTGGEGYTF. For the CDR3, the DNA is TGTGCCATCAGCACAGGGGGAGAAGGCTACACCTTC.

The chain uses TRBV27 and TRBJ1-5; no clear D gene. Germline-derived CDR1 and CDR2 are MNHEY and SMNVEV (reference sequence). V dropped 6 bases and J dropped 6 bases, with 12 bases sitting between them. The CDR3 is 13 amino acids. CDR3 DNA: TGTGCCAGCAGGGGGAGGGTGGGTCAGCCCCAGCATTTT. It is translated as CASRGRVGQPQHF.

The chain couples TRBV4-1 to TRBJ2-7, with D maybe TRBD1 (5 bases). There are 16 residues in the CDR3. Germline loops: CDR1 MGHRA, CDR2 YSYEKL. V was clipped by 0 bases and J by 3 bases, with 15 bases between them. CDR3 region: CASSQESERRGYEQYF. CDR3 nucleotides: TGCGCCAGCAGCCAAGAATCGGAGAGAAGGGGCTACGAGCAGTACTTC.

V usage is TRBV5-1 and J usage is TRBJ1-1; 8 bases are a match to TRBD1. Germline V gene sequence: CDR1 SGHRS, CDR2 YFSETQ. The CDR3 runs 15 residues. The V segment lost 4 bases and the J segment 1 base; nucleotides outside the gene matches: 6. CDR3 in amino acids: CASSATGAGNTEAFF. The CDR3 DNA sequence: TGCGCCAGCAGCGCGACAGGGGCGGGGAACACTGAAGCTTTCTTT.

V gene TRBV4-2 combines with J gene TRBJ1-2; D call uncertain. The V gene lost 2 bases and the J gene lost 2 bases, with 12 bases spanning the gap. There are 15 residues in the CDR3. Germline V gene data show CDR1 as LGHNA and CDR2 as YNFKEQ. CDR3 loop: CASSQSTGSNYGYTF. DNA of the CDR3: TGTGCCAGCAGCCAATCGACTGGCTCAAACTATGGCTACACCTTC.

This clone was observed a few times. V usage is TRBV27 and J usage is TRBJ2-3; D possibly corresponds to TRBD1 (6 bases). The CDR3 sequence is 13 residues long. Germline V lookup: CDR1 MNHEY, CDR2 SMNVEV (reference sequence). Trimming took off 10 bases at V and 2 bases at J, with 13 bases between the two ends. Written as DNA, the CDR3 is TGTGCCACATATAGGGGGTTCACAGATACGCAGTATTTT. This codes for CATYRGFTDTQYF.

This chain uses TRBV19 with TRBJ2-3; D perhaps matches TRBD2 (6 bases). Germline V gives CDR1 LNHDA, CDR2 SQIVND (reference sequence). Trimming shortened V by 3 bases and J by 8 bases, and 12 bases separated the two germline ends. The CDR3 extends over 13 amino acids. In DNA, the CDR3 is TGTGCCAGTAGTATGAGTAGCGGCGGTACGCAGTATTTT. Its protein is CASSMSSGGTQYF.